This entry lists 22 T cell receptor beta chains sequenced from one sample in a study of blood T cell repertoires in COVID-19 (dated by TCRdb to 2019 to 2021). The method behind the library was the immunoSEQ multiplex PCR assay. Imported from immuneACCESS, the table was reduced by TCRdb to in-frame sequences with V and J called. These copies leave out some clones; in studies compared against another copy, an unresolved V gene accounts for under half, and the cause of the remainder is not known. Within this sample are under 85,000 clones, with 83% of them counted one time only. Of the sample, about 6.9% is held by the ten largest clones. The sequencing sample was made of peripheral blood. The receptors derive from a man aged 25 to 45 with COVID-19, enrolled during active disease.

The chain has TRBV5-5 and TRBJ2-7; possibly TRBD2 for D (5 bases). Germline V gene data show CDR1 as SGHKS and CDR2 as YYEKEE (reference sequence). V lost 4 bases and J lost 4, with 15 bases in between. The CDR3 sequence is 14 residues long. This chain's CDR3 is CASSPTFGIYEQYF. CDR3 nucleotide sequence: TGTGCCAGCAGCCCAACCTTCGGGATTTACGAGCAGTACTTC.

This rearrangement joins TRBV6-5 to TRBJ2-7; 9 bases match TRBD2. CDR3 length: 14 residues. Germline V lookup: CDR1 MNHEY, CDR2 SVGAGI. V dropped 5 bases and J dropped 4; count of bases not matched to a gene: 6. The CDR3 loop reads CASSQPGLAYEQYF. CDR3 bases: TGTGCCAGCAGTCAACCGGGACTAGCTTACGAGCAGTACTTC.

The chain employs TRBV6-6 and TRBJ1-1; D is uncertain. Germline CDR1 and CDR2: MNHNY and SVGAGI (reference sequence). The CDR3 has 15 residues. Trimming pared 0 bases from V and 1 base from J, leaving 9 bases between. Here the CDR3 reads CASSYSPAGNTEAFF. CDR3 in DNA: TGTGCCAGCAGTTACTCGCCCGCAGGGAACACTGAAGCTTTCTTT.

The chain is built from TRBV28 and TRBJ2-3; 7 bases map to TRBD2. CDR1 is MDHEN, CDR2 SYDVKM, per germline. The J segment lost 2 bases and the V segment lost 5 bases, leaving 7 bases of the junction unmatched. The CDR3 has 15 residues. The CDR3 is CASSTPAGFTDTQYF. The DNA for the CDR3 is TGTGCCAGCAGTACCCCAGCGGGATTCACAGATACGCAGTATTTT. The whole variable domain, remainder taken from reference TRBV28 and TRBJ2-3, is DVKVTQSSRYLVKRTGEKVFLECVQDMDHENMFWYRQDPGLGLRLIYFSYDVKMKEKGDIPEGYSVSREKKERFSLILESASTNQTSMYLCASSTPAGFTDTQYFGPGTRLTVL.

The rearrangement uses TRBV10-3 and TRBJ2-1; D is perhaps TRBD2 (5 bases). The CDR3 runs to 15 residues. Germline V lookup: CDR1 ENHRY, CDR2 SYGVKD. The germline V and J ends were trimmed by 0 bases and 0 bases, with 6 bases remaining between them. The CDR3 bases are TGTGCCATCAGTGAGTCCGGGGTCTCCTACAATGAGCAGTTCTTC. Residues: CAISESGVSYNEQFF.

The chain combines TRBV6-5 with TRBJ2-7; 7 bases agree with TRBD2. The CDR3 runs 13 residues. V gave up 6 bases and J gave up 2 bases; unmatched junction bases: 4. Germline-derived CDR1 and CDR2 are MNHEY and SVGAGI. The CDR3 protein is CASRSGLAYEQYF. CDR3 in DNA: TGTGCCAGCAGGTCCGGACTAGCCTACGAGCAGTACTTC.

This chain joins TRBV7-8 and TRBJ2-5, with 7 bases lining up with TRBD2. The CDR3 covers 12 residues. Trimming at V came to 4 bases and at J to 4 bases, leaving 0 bases not matched to a gene. The germline gives CDR1 SGHVS, CDR2 FQNEAQ. The CDR3 nucleotides read TGTGCCAGCAGCTCGGGGGGAGAGACCCAGTACTTC. Translating it yields CASSSGGETQYF.

The chain joins TRBV29-1 to TRBJ1-2, with D tentatively TRBD1 (6 bases). Per germline, CDR1 SQVTM and CDR2 ANQGSEA. V dropped 5 bases and J dropped 7 bases, with 11 bases sitting between them. The CDR3 contains 11 residues. This CDR3 is CSVSGAGGYTF. CDR3 sequence (DNA): TGCAGCGTTTCAGGGGCGGGTGGCTACACCTTC.

The chain carries TRBV19 and TRBJ1-1; TRBD1 agrees at 7 bases. V gave up 6 bases and J gave up 6 bases; unmatched junction bases: 7. CDR1 and CDR2 (germline): LNHDA, SQIVND (reference sequence). The length of the CDR3 is 13 residues. This CDR3 reads CASSPTGTAEAFF. In DNA, the CDR3 is TGTGCCAGTAGCCCGACAGGGACTGCTGAAGCTTTCTTT.

This sequence joins TRBV19 and TRBJ1-5; perhaps TRBD1 as D (6 bases). The CDR3 totals 15 residues. Germline-derived CDR1 and CDR2 are LNHDA and SQIVND (reference sequence). Trimming removed 6 bases from V and 0 bases from J, with 12 bases in between. The chain's CDR3 is CASSATGNSNQPQHF. Here the CDR3 DNA reads TGTGCCAGTAGCGCGACAGGTAATAGCAATCAGCCCCAGCATTTT.

This clone came up a few times. This rearrangement joins TRBV3-1 (or the pseudogene TRBV3-2) to TRBJ2-3; perhaps TRBD2 as D (5 bases). Germline assignment: CDR1 LGHDT and CDR2 YNNKEL (reference sequence). CDR3 length equals 14 residues. V was pared by 3 bases and J by 4 bases, with 11 bases between. Written as DNA, the CDR3 is TGTGCCAGCAGCCAGGTAGCGCGCTCAGATACGCAGTATTTT. Its translation: CASSQVARSDTQYF.

The chain couples TRBV10-1 to TRBJ2-3, with D unclear. CDR1 and CDR2 (germline): WNHNN, SYGVQD (reference sequence). This CDR3 spans 11 amino acids. Trimming left V 3 bases short and J 6 bases short, with 4 bases between. This chain's CDR3 is CASSDLDTQYF. For the CDR3, the DNA is TGCGCCAGCAGTGACTTGGATACGCAGTATTTT.

This rearrangement joins TRBV27 to TRBJ2-6; D is undetermined. V was clipped by 6 bases and J by 0 bases, with 6 bases between them. The V gene's germline CDR1 is MNHEY and CDR2 SMNVEV (reference sequence). This CDR3 has 14 amino acids. CDR3 nucleotide sequence: TGTGCCAGCAGGTCGGTCTCTGGGGCCAACGTCCTGACTTTC. This sequence encodes CASRSVSGANVLTF. The whole variable domain, filled in from reference TRBV27 and TRBJ2-6, reads EAQVTQNPRYLITVTGKKLTVTCSQNMNHEYMSWYRQDPGLGLRQIYYSMNVEVTDKGDVPEGYKVSRKEKRNFPLILESPSPNQTSLYFCASRSVSGANVLTFGAGSRLTVL.

The gene calls are TRBV2 and TRBJ1-6; 8 bases fit TRBD1. Germline-derived CDR1 and CDR2 are SNHLY and FYNNEI. The V segment lost 2 bases and the J segment 6 bases; nucleotides outside the gene matches: 9. This CDR3 contains 17 residues. CDR3: CASSETPGTGPNSPLHF. The CDR3 coding sequence is TGTGCCAGCAGTGAAACCCCTGGGACAGGACCTAATTCACCCCTCCACTTT.

V usage is TRBV30 and J usage is TRBJ1-6; 9 nucleotides agree with TRBD1. Germline CDR1 reads GTSNPN; CDR2 reads SVGIG (reference sequence). The CDR3 consists of 14 residues. The V segment lost 3 bases and the J segment 10 bases; nucleotides outside the gene matches: 7. The CDR3 loop is CAWSPGTGRSPLHF. The CDR3 coding sequence is TGTGCCTGGAGCCCCGGGACAGGGAGGTCACCCCTCCACTTT.

This clone is a singleton in its sample. The gene calls are TRBV7-2 and TRBJ1-6; 8 nucleotides align to TRBD1. Trimming cost V 2 bases and J 7 bases; bases outside gene matches: 10. Germline CDR1 reads SGHTA; CDR2 reads FQGNSA. This CDR3 comprises 17 residues. CDR3 DNA: TGTGCCAGCAGCTTACGGAGAGAAGACAGGGGAAATTCACCCCTCCACTTT. Translated, it gives CASSLRREDRGNSPLHF.

In this sample, this clone turned up once. The chain couples TRBV28 to TRBJ1-5; the D gene is possibly TRBD1 (5 bases). V was cut by 3 bases and J by 2 bases, with 14 bases left in between. The CDR3 spans 16 residues. Germline CDR1 and CDR2: MDHEN and SYDVKM. The CDR3, as DNA: TGTGCCAGCAGTTTGGTCAGGGATAGGGGCAATCAGCCCCAGCATTTT. This sequence encodes CASSLVRDRGNQPQHF.

This chain uses TRBV11-1 with TRBJ1-2; D unclear. Germline CDR1 and CDR2: SGHAT and FQDESV (reference sequence). The CDR3 loop spans 14 amino acids. V was shortened by 1 base and J by 6 bases, with 12 bases between the two germline ends. CDR3 region: CASSLGRGSDGYTF. DNA of the CDR3: TGTGCCAGCAGCTTAGGGCGGGGATCTGATGGCTACACCTTC.

This chain uses TRBV3-1 (or the pseudogene TRBV3-2) with TRBJ2-7; 12 bases align to TRBD1. V gave up 0 bases and J gave up 6 bases; unmatched junction bases: 6. The CDR3 loop spans 16 amino acids. Germline V gives CDR1 LGHDT, CDR2 YNNKEL (reference sequence). The chain's CDR3 is CASSQDWGTGGSEQYF. The CDR3 DNA reads as TGTGCCAGCAGCCAAGATTGGGGGACAGGGGGCTCCGAGCAGTACTTC.

This chain connects TRBV3-1 (or the pseudogene TRBV3-2) to TRBJ1-6, with TRBD1 as a possible D gene (5 bases). Between the trimmed V and J ends, which lost 11 bases and 9 bases, there was a span of 17 bases. The germline V gene encodes CDR1 LGHDT and CDR2 YNNKEL (reference sequence). The CDR3 contains 13 residues. The CDR3 is CASGRGRFSPLHF. DNA for the CDR3: TGTGCCTCCGGCCGGGGGAGATTTTCACCCCTCCACTTT.

The chain has TRBV29-1 and TRBJ1-1, with a weak D call TRBD1 (5 bases). The length of the CDR3 is 12 residues. The V gene lost 8 bases and the J gene lost 3 bases, with 13 bases spanning the gap. From germline, CDR1 is SQVTM and CDR2 ANQGSEA. The CDR3 nucleotides are TGCAGCTCCGGGGGTCTGGACACTGAAGCTTTCTTT. Translated, it gives CSSGGLDTEAFF.

The J gene is TRBJ2-3, the V gene TRBV27; tentative D call: TRBD1 (6 bases). The CDR3 has 14 residues. Germline CDR1 and CDR2: MNHEY and SMNVEV (reference sequence). The germline V and J ends were trimmed by 2 bases and 3 bases, with 9 bases remaining between them. The CDR3: CASSLNRATDTQYF. The CDR3 DNA is TGTGCCAGCAGTTTAAACAGGGCAACAGATACGCAGTATTTT.